Presented here are 30 T cell receptor beta chains from one specimen sequenced in a study of beta chain features in type 1 diabetes. Study-wide findings and caveats: TCRB CDR3s from Type 1 diabetes patients were moderately but significantly shorter in all four CD4+ subsets.

Every bit of the isolated RNA underwent reverse transcription, so sequencing read expressed TCRB transcripts. Clones were sequenced by immunoSEQ multiplex PCR, and TCRdb holds only the in-frame ones, with some missing. Of under 300,000 clones in the sample, about 15% were seen once. For these TCRs, the target antigens are not known. Input material: naive CD4+ T cells from blood. These receptors all come from a man aged 30 to 39 with type 1 diabetes.

This clone was seen more than once but under ten times. V and J are TRBV7-9 and TRBJ1-1; D is uncertain. Germline V gives CDR1 SEHNR, CDR2 FQNEAQ (reference sequence). There are 14 residues in the CDR3. Between the trimmed V and J ends, which lost 0 bases and 4 bases, there was a span of 9 bases. In DNA form, the CDR3 reads TGTGCCAGCAGCTTAGCGGAGGGATCCACTGAAGCTTTCTTT. This translates into CASSLAEGSTEAFF.

This clone was observed a few times. The V gene is TRBV4-1, the J gene TRBJ2-7, with 7 bases matching TRBD1. Germline V gives CDR1 MGHRA, CDR2 YSYEKL. The CDR3 sequence is 15 residues long. The ends lost 2 bases at V and 2 bases at J; junction bases unmatched: 6. The CDR3 loop is CASSQTTGNPYEQYF. In DNA, the CDR3 is TGCGCCAGCAGCCAAACGACAGGGAATCCCTACGAGCAGTACTTC.

This clone has just a few counts. J is TRBJ2-7 and V is TRBV6-5; 10 positions agree with TRBD2. There are 16 residues in the CDR3. The ends lost 2 bases at V and 2 bases at J; junction bases unmatched: 6. The germline V gene has CDR1 MNHEY and CDR2 SVGAGI. This CDR3 is CASSYGASGSAYEQYF. The CDR3, as DNA: TGTGCCAGCAGTTACGGCGCTAGCGGGAGCGCCTACGAGCAGTACTTC.

J is TRBJ1-3 and V is TRBV27, with TRBD1 matching over 7 bases. The germline V gene has CDR1 MNHEY and CDR2 SMNVEV (reference sequence). The J segment lost 8 bases and the V segment lost 7 bases, leaving 11 bases of the junction unmatched. The CDR3 is 14 amino acids. The CDR3 region is CASKQQGVGDTIYF. The CDR3 DNA sequence: TGTGCCAGCAAACAGCAGGGGGTCGGTGACACCATATATTTT.

This clone came up a few times. V and J are TRBV6-1 and TRBJ1-1; 9 bases are shared with TRBD1. The CDR3 has 13 residues. CDR1 and CDR2 (germline): MNHNS, SASEGT. Trimming took 5 bases from V and 11 from J; bases not matched to a gene: 9. CDR3 protein: CASSFEDRGPAFF. For the CDR3, the DNA is TGTGCCAGCAGTTTCGAGGACAGGGGACCCGCTTTCTTT.

This chain connects TRBV5-1 to TRBJ2-1, with 15 bases lining up with TRBD2. V shed 4 bases and J 3 bases; nucleotides not matched to a gene: 5. The CDR3 has 17 amino acids. Germline V gene lookup returns CDR1 SGHRS and CDR2 YFSETQ. The CDR3 spells CASSQGLAGGGYNEQFF. The CDR3 region has the DNA TGCGCCAGCAGCCAGGGACTAGCGGGGGGCGGCTACAATGAGCAGTTCTTC.

The chain has TRBV7-6 and TRBJ2-7; TRBD2 matches at 14 bases. In germline, CDR1 is SGHVS, CDR2 FNYEAQ. This CDR3 comprises 16 residues. J lost 5 bases, V lost 4 bases, and 7 bases had no gene match. As DNA, the CDR3 is TGTGCCAGCAGCTCCGGACTAGCGGGAGGAGGAAACGAGCAGTACTTC. Its protein is CASSSGLAGGGNEQYF. The complete variable domain, with remaining parts taken from reference TRBV7-6 and TRBJ2-7, reads GAGVSQSPRYKVTKRGQDVALRCDPISGHVSLYWYRQALGQGPEFLTYFNYEAQQDKSGLPNDRFSAERPEGSISTLTIQRTEQRDSAMYRCASSSGLAGGGNEQYFGPGTRLTVT.

In its sample, this clone was seen a few times. V is TRBV6-5 and J is TRBJ1-2; no definite D call. The CDR3 runs 14 residues. CDR1 and CDR2 (germline): MNHEY, SVGAGI. Trimming left V 0 bases short and J 3 bases short, with 8 bases between. The CDR3 bases are TGTGCCAGCAGTTACTCAGAGGGCCACTATGGCTACACCTTC. This encodes CASSYSEGHYGYTF.

The V call is TRBV2, the J call TRBJ1-2; D unresolved. Germline loops: CDR1 SNHLY, CDR2 FYNNEI. The CDR3 runs 13 residues. Trimming cost V 11 bases and J 6 bases, with 19 bases left between them. In DNA form, the CDR3 reads TGTGCCTCCCTTGCTGCGGGTATGGATGGCTACACCTTC. Protein: CASLAAGMDGYTF.

This clone is a singleton in its sample. J is TRBJ1-6 and V is TRBV15, with 9 bases that match TRBD1. The J segment lost 0 bases and the V segment lost 1 base, leaving 4 bases of the junction unmatched. This CDR3 has 18 amino acids. The germline V gene encodes CDR1 LNHNV and CDR2 YYDKDF (reference sequence). The CDR3 sequence: CATSRVDRGSSYNSPLHF. Here the CDR3 DNA reads TGTGCCACCAGCAGAGTGGACAGGGGCAGCTCCTATAATTCACCCCTCCACTTT.

J is TRBJ2-2 and V is TRBV5-1; D is perhaps TRBD1 (5 bases). Trimming stripped 6 bases from V and 0 bases from J, with 18 bases between. Germline V gives CDR1 SGHRS, CDR2 YFSETQ. The length of the CDR3 is 17 residues. This CDR3 is CASTSSDSLPNTGELFF. The CDR3 bases are TGCGCCAGCACCTCTTCTGACAGTTTACCGAACACCGGGGAGCTGTTTTTT.

The sample holds a few counts of this clone. The chain employs TRBV19 and TRBJ1-1; possible D gene TRBD1, 6 bases. The CDR3 totals 13 residues. The V and J ends lost 4 bases and 6 bases respectively, with 12 bases between them. The germline CDR1 and CDR2 sequences are LNHDA and SQIVND (reference sequence). This CDR3 reads CASSNYRDAEAFF. CDR3 in DNA: TGTGCCAGTAGTAATTACAGGGACGCTGAAGCTTTCTTT.

This clone was found once. V gene TRBV7-2 combines with J gene TRBJ1-2; D gene uncertain. Germline V CDR1 and CDR2: SGHTA, FQGNSA. The CDR3 sequence is 14 residues long. V shed 5 bases and J shed 4 bases, with 14 bases lying between them. The CDR3 loop is CASSGRVSFYGYTF. DNA of the CDR3: TGTGCCAGCAGCGGCCGGGTCTCCTTCTATGGCTACACCTTC.

This clone was seen more than once but under ten times. The genes are TRBV23-1 and TRBJ1-3, with D possibly matching TRBD1 (5 bases). TRBV23-1 is flagged as an ORF with uncertain function. Between the trimmed V and J ends, which lost 0 bases and 1 base, there was a span of 7 bases. The CDR3 is 15 amino acids. The CDR3 loop reads CASSQSRGSGNTIYF. CDR3 nucleotides: TGCGCCAGCAGTCAATCTAGGGGTTCTGGAAACACCATATATTTT.

The table lists this clone with a few counts. The rearrangement joins TRBV25-1 to TRBJ1-2; 10 bases are shared with TRBD1. J was trimmed by 7 bases and V by 7 bases; bases with no gene match: 6. The CDR3 consists of 13 residues. Germline CDR1 MGHDK, CDR2 SYGVNS. This CDR3 is CASTRTGGLGYTF. The CDR3 DNA sequence: TGTGCCAGCACCAGGACAGGGGGGCTTGGCTACACCTTC.

The rearrangement uses TRBV27 and TRBJ1-2; 7 nucleotides agree with TRBD1. The V and J ends lost 5 bases and 4 bases, in that order; junction bases with no gene match: 4. Germline V lookup: CDR1 MNHEY, CDR2 SMNVEV (reference sequence). This CDR3 region has 13 residues. CDR3 sequence reads: CASSPRDSYGYTF. The CDR3 DNA reads TGTGCCAGCAGTCCCCGGGACAGCTATGGCTACACCTTC.

This clone was observed a few times. The V gene is TRBV29-1, the J gene TRBJ2-5; 8 bases align to TRBD2. The CDR3 length is 16 residues. The V segment lost 2 bases and the J segment 7 bases; nucleotides outside the gene matches: 15. Germline V gives CDR1 SQVTM, CDR2 ANQGSEA. The CDR3 sequence is CSVEQARAPGGRTQYF. The CDR3 DNA reads TGCAGCGTTGAACAGGCCAGGGCGCCGGGGGGGAGGACCCAGTACTTC.

J is TRBJ2-5 and V is TRBV9, with 10 bases fitting TRBD1. This CDR3 has 16 residues. Per the germline V gene, CDR1 is SGDLS and CDR2 is YYNGEE. With V trimmed by 0 bases and J by 2 bases, 4 bases remained unmatched. This CDR3 reads CASSVAGQGRQETQYF. The DNA for the CDR3 is TGTGCCAGCAGCGTAGCGGGACAGGGGCGGCAAGAGACCCAGTACTTC.

This clone occurred a few times. The V call is TRBV25-1, the J call TRBJ1-1; D not resolved. Germline lookup yields CDR1 MGHDK and CDR2 SYGVNS. The CDR3 totals 18 residues. V lost 3 bases to trimming and J lost 2 bases, with 22 bases between them. As DNA, the CDR3 is TGTGCCAGCAGTGAGTCCCCCTTTGGCAGACTCGAAAACACTGAAGCTTTCTTT. Amino acids: CASSESPFGRLENTEAFF.

This clone was observed a few times. The chain links TRBV19 to TRBJ2-7; D not resolved. V shed 6 bases and J shed 8 bases, with 14 bases lying between them. Germline V CDR1 and CDR2: LNHDA, SQIVND (reference sequence). This CDR3 spans 12 amino acids. CDR3 region: CASSPGERQQYF. The DNA of the CDR3 is TGTGCCAGTAGCCCCGGAGAGAGACAGCAGTACTTC.

This clone has only a few counts. The gene calls are TRBV11-2 and TRBJ2-5; D is perhaps TRBD1 (6 bases). Trimming took off 5 bases at V and 5 bases at J, with 12 bases between the two ends. Germline assignment: CDR1 SGHAT and CDR2 FQNNGV. The CDR3 extends over 13 amino acids. CDR3 residues: CASSTDSRETQYF. CDR3 bases: TGTGCCAGCAGCACGGACAGTCGGGAGACCCAGTACTTC.

The table lists this clone with a few counts. The chain employs TRBV29-1 and TRBJ2-5, with 8 bases identical to TRBD2. The germline V gene encodes CDR1 SQVTM and CDR2 ANQGSEA. The V segment lost 4 bases and the J segment 0 bases; nucleotides outside the gene matches: 1. The CDR3 runs to 13 residues. CDR3 region: CSVGGGYQETQYF. CDR3 DNA sequence: TGCAGCGTTGGCGGGGGGTACCAAGAGACCCAGTACTTC.

This clone occurred a few times. The CDR3 sequence: CASSGGQNTEAFF. CDR3 sequence (DNA): TGTGCCAGCAGTGGGGGCCAGAACACTGAAGCTTTCTTT. V usage is TRBV6-1 and J usage is TRBJ1-1, with D possibly matching TRBD1 (5 bases). Germline V lookup: CDR1 MNHNS, CDR2 SASEGT. V dropped 4 bases and J dropped 1 base, with 7 bases sitting between them. CDR3 length: 13 residues.

The chain is built from TRBV2 and TRBJ1-5, with 7 nucleotides matching TRBD1. There are 15 residues in the CDR3. Trimming took 1 base from V and 4 from J; bases not matched to a gene: 4. Germline V gives CDR1 SNHLY, CDR2 FYNNEI. In DNA, the CDR3 is TGTGCCAGCAGTGAAGTGGGACAGCCGAATCAGCCCCAGCATTTT. It encodes CASSEVGQPNQPQHF.

This chain joins TRBV5-4 and TRBJ2-5; the match to TRBD2 covers 14 bases. The germline V gene has CDR1 SGHNT and CDR2 YYREEE (reference sequence). The trim removed 6 bases at V and 5 bases at J, leaving 15 bases unmatched. This CDR3 spans 18 amino acids. The CDR3 sequence is CASNPGGLAGGGMETQYF. The CDR3 DNA sequence: TGTGCCAGCAACCCTGGCGGACTAGCGGGGGGCGGGATGGAGACCCAGTACTTC.

This clone has just a few counts. V gene TRBV27 combines with J gene TRBJ2-7; D possibly corresponds to TRBD1 (5 bases). Per the germline V gene, CDR1 is MNHEY and CDR2 is SMNVEV (reference sequence). Trimming stripped 6 bases from V and 2 bases from J, with 14 bases between. The CDR3 loop spans 14 amino acids. The CDR3 nucleotides are TGTGCCAGCAGGCGGCAGGGCGAACCCTACGAGCAGTACTTC. It specifies CASRRQGEPYEQYF.

This clone has a handful of counts. This sequence joins TRBV18 and TRBJ1-1; the match to TRBD1 covers 9 bases. This CDR3 has 16 amino acids. V was clipped by 5 bases and J by 0 bases; unmatched bases: 7. Germline V gene data show CDR1 as KGHSH and CDR2 as LQKENI. CDR3 sequence reads: CASSRQGVGMNTEAFF. CDR3 DNA: TGTGCCAGCTCAAGACAGGGGGTTGGGATGAACACTGAAGCTTTCTTT.

This chain connects TRBV11-2 to TRBJ1-2, with D tentatively TRBD1 (5 bases). CDR1 is SGHAT and CDR2 is FQNNGV in the germline V gene. There are 12 residues in the CDR3. V lost 5 bases to trimming and J lost 4 bases, with 8 bases between them. This CDR3 reads CASSPGGYGYTF. The CDR3 DNA reads TGTGCCAGCAGCCCCGGGGGCTATGGCTACACCTTC.

This clone has only a few counts. The J gene is TRBJ2-7, the V gene TRBV14, with D possibly being TRBD2 (6 bases). CDR1 and CDR2 (germline): SGHDN, FVKESK. Between the trimmed V and J ends, which lost 3 bases and 6 bases, there was a span of 12 bases. The CDR3 is 13 amino acids. DNA for the CDR3: TGTGCCAGCAGCCACTATTCGGGGGTCGAGCAGTACTTC. Translating it yields CASSHYSGVEQYF.

The CDR3, as DNA: TGTGCCAGCCGACAGGGTAGCGACTATGGCTACACCTTC. Amino acid sequence: CASRQGSDYGYTF. The rearrangement uses TRBV6-1 and TRBJ1-2; 7 bases align to TRBD1. After removal of 8 bases from V and 3 bases from J, the junction contained 6 bases not matched to a gene. CDR1 is MNHNS, CDR2 SASEGT, per germline. CDR3 length: 13 residues.